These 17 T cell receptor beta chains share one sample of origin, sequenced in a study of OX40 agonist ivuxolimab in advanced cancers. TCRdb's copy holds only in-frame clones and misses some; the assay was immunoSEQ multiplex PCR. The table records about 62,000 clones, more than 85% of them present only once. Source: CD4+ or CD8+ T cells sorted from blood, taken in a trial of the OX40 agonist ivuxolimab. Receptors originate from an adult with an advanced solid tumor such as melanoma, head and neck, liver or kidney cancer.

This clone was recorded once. The CDR3 is CATSRDRSGTKTQYF. The CDR3 nucleotides read TGTGCCACCAGCAGAGATAGGAGCGGGACCAAGACCCAGTACTTC. The chain links TRBV15 to TRBJ2-5, with 7 bases matching TRBD2. The CDR3 sequence is 15 residues long. Per germline, CDR1 LNHNV and CDR2 YYDKDF (reference sequence). Unmatched junction bases numbered 7, after V lost 0 bases and J lost 6 bases.

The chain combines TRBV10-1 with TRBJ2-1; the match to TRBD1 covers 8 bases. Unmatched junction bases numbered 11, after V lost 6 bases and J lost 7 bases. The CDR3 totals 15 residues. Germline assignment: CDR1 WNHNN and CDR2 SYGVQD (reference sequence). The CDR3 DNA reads TGCGCCAGCAGCCCCACCAGGGGGCCTGGGAATGAGCAGTTCTTC. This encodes CASSPTRGPGNEQFF.

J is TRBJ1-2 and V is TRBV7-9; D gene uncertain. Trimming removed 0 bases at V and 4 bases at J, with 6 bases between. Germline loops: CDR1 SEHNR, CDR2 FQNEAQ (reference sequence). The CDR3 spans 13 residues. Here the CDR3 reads CASSLALSYGYTF. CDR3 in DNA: TGTGCCAGCAGCTTAGCCCTAAGCTATGGCTACACCTTC.

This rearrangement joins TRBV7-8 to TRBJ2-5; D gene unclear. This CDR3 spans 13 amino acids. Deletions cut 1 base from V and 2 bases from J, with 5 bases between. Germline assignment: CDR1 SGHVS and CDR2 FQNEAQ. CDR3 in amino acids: CASSLGQQETQYF. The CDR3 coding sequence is TGTGCCAGCAGCTTAGGCCAGCAAGAGACCCAGTACTTC.

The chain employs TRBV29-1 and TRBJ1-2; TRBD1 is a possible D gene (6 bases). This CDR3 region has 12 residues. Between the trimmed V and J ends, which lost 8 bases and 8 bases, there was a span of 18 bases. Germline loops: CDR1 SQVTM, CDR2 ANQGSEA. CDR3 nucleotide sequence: TGCAGCTTAAGCGGAGGGGGAGACGGCTACACCTTC. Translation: CSLSGGGDGYTF. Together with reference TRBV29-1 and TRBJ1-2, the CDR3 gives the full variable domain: SAVISQKPSRDICQRGTSLTIQCQVDSQVTMMFWYRQQPGQSLTLIATANQGSEATYESGFVIDKFPISRPNLTFSTLTVSNMSPEDSSIYLCSLSGGGDGYTFGSGTRLTVV.

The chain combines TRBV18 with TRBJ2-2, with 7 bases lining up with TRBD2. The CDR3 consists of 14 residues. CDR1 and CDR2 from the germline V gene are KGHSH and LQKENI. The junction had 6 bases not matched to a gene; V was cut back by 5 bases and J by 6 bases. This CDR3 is CASSTSGGAGELFF. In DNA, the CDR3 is TGTGCCAGCTCAACCTCGGGGGGAGCCGGGGAGCTGTTTTTT.

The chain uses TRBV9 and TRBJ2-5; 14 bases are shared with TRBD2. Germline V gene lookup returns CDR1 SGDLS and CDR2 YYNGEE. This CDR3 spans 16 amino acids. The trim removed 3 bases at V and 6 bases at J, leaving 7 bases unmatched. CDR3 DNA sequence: TGTGCCAGCAGCGCCAAAGGACTAGCGGGAGGTCAGACCCAGTACTTC. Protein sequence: CASSAKGLAGGQTQYF. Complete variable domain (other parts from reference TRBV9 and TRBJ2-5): DSGVTQTPKHLITATGQRVTLRCSPRSGDLSVYWYQQSLDQGLQFLIQYYNGEERAKGNILERFSAQQFPDLHSELNLSSLELGDSALYFCASSAKGLAGGQTQYFGPGTRLLVL.

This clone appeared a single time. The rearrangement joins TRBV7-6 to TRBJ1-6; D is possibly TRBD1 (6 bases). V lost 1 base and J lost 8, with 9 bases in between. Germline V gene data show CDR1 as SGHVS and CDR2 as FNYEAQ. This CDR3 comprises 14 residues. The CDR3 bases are TGTGCCAGCAGCTTAGTAAGGGGGGATTCACCCCTCCACTTT. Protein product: CASSLVRGDSPLHF.

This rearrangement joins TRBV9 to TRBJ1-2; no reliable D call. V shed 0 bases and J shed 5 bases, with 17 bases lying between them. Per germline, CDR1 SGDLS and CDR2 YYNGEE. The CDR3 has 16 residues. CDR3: CASSVEGSTLLYGYTF. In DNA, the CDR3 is TGTGCCAGCAGCGTAGAGGGTAGCACCCTGCTATATGGCTACACCTTC.

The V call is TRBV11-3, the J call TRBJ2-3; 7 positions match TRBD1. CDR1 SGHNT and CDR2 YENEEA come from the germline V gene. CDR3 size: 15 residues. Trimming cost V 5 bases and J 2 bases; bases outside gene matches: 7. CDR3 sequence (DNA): TGTGCCAGCAGCGCCGGGACAGACTACACAGATACGCAGTATTTT. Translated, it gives CASSAGTDYTDTQYF.

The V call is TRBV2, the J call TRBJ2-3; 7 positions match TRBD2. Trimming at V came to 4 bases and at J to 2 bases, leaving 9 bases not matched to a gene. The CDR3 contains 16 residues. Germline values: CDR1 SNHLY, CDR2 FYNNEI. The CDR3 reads CASSVLGGSSTDTQYF. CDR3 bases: TGTGCCAGCAGTGTTTTGGGGGGGTCCTCCACAGATACGCAGTATTTT. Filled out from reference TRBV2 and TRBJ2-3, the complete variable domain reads EPEVTQTPSHQVTQMGQEVILRCVPISNHLYFYWYRQILGQKVEFLVSFYNNEISEKSEIFDDQFSVERPDGSNFTLKIRSTKLEDSAMYFCASSVLGGSSTDTQYFGPGTRLTVL.

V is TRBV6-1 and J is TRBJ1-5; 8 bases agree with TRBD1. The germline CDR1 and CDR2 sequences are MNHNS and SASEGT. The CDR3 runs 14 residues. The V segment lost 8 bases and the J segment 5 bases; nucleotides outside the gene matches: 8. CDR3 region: CASAEDREDQPQHF. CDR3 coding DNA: TGTGCCAGCGCCGAGGACAGGGAGGATCAGCCCCAGCATTTT.

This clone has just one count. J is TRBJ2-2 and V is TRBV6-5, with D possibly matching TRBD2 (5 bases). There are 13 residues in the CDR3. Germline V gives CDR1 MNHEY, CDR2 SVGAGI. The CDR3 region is CAAEGSNTGELFF. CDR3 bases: TGTGCAGCAGAGGGCTCGAACACCGGGGAGCTGTTTTTT.

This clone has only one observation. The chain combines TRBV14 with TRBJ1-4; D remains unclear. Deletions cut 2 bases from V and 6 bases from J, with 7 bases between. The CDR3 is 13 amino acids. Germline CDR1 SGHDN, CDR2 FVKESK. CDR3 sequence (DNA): TGTGCCAGCAGCCAACAACTGGATGAAAAACTGTTTTTT. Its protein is CASSQQLDEKLFF.

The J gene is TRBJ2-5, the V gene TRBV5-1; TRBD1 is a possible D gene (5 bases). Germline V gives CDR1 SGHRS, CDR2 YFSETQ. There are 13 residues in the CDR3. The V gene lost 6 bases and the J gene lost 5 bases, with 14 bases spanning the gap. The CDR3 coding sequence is TGCGCCAGCACCCCGGGCAGGGCGGAGACCCAGTACTTC. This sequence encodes CASTPGRAETQYF.

This CDR3 is CASSGERTEAFF. Here the CDR3 DNA reads TGTGCCAGCAGTGGGGAGCGGACTGAAGCTTTCTTT. The chain recombines TRBV2 with TRBJ1-1; D remains ambiguous. Germline-derived CDR1 and CDR2 are SNHLY and FYNNEI. The CDR3 covers 12 residues. V shed 4 bases and J shed 5 bases, with 8 bases lying between them. Filled out from reference TRBV2 and TRBJ1-1, the complete variable domain reads EPEVTQTPSHQVTQMGQEVILRCVPISNHLYFYWYRQILGQKVEFLVSFYNNEISEKSEIFDDQFSVERPDGSNFTLKIRSTKLEDSAMYFCASSGERTEAFFGQGTRLTVV.

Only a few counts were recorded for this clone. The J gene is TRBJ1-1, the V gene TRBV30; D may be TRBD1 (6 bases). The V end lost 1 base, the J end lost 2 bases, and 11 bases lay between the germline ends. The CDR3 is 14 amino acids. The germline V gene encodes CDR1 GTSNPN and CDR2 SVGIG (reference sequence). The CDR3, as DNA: TGTGCCTGGAGTGCAGGACAGCAAAACACTGAAGCTTTCTTT. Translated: CAWSAGQQNTEAFF.